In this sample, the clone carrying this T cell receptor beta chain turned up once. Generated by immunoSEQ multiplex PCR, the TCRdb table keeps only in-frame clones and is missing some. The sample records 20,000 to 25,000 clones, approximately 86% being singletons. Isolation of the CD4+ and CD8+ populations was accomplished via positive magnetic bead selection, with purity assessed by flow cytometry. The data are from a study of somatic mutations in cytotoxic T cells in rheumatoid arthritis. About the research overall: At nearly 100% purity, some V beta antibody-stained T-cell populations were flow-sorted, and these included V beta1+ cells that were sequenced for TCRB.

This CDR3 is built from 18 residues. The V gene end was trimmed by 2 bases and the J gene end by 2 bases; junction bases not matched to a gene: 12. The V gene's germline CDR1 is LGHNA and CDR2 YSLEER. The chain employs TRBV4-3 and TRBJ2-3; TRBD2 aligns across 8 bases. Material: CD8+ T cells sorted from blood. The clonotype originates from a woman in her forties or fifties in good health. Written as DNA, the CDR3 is TGCGCCAGCAGCCAACACTCGGGGGGGGGCGTATTCACAGATACGCAGTATTTT. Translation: CASSQHSGGGVFTDTQYF.